The T cell receptor (beta chain) under discussion was sequenced for a study of cytomegalovirus exposure and HLA in healthy donors. As for the study in general: Approximately 190 million T cells yielded around 100 million unique TCR beta sequences, as an earlier analysis found.

About this clone: Its antigen remains unknown.

J lost 0 bases, V lost 4 bases, and 5 bases had no gene match. The CDR3 contains 15 residues. Germline-derived CDR1 and CDR2 are SGHKS and YYEKEE (reference sequence). Study results and caveats: Most TCR sequences were seen very rarely across donors, but some public TCRs occurred in many.

Healthy bone marrow donors supplied every sample. Vbeta (60) and Jbeta (13) primers were used in the PCR. The repertoire was sequenced with immunoSEQ multiplex PCR; TCRdb's copy has only in-frame clones and lacks some. This table lists fewer than 100,000 clones. The source material was PBMCs. The clonotype originates from a woman aged 55-70 years in good health and CMV-seronegative. This chain joins TRBV5-5 and TRBJ2-3; 7 bases fit TRBD1. The CDR3 bases are TGTGCCAGCAGCCGGGACAGTTCTAGCACAGATACGCAGTATTTT. It is translated as CASSRDSSSTDTQYF.